The next 18 T cell receptor beta chains were all read from a single sample in a study of metastatic and nonmetastatic thyroid tumors. Among the patients, none had received any treatment before thyroid surgery. TCRdb ran MiXCR on the PCR reads. The sample lists tens of thousands of clones, roughly 50% seen once, with roughly a quarter in the top ten. Specimen: tumor tissue. Receptors originate from a male donor with papillary thyroid cancer or a benign thyroid nodule (not recorded which). Some clones in this sample may be carry-over from other donors' samples.

J is TRBJ1-1 and V is TRBV5-1; D uncertain. The germline CDR1 and CDR2 sequences are SGHRS and YFSETQ. Trimming cost V 6 bases and J 0 bases, with 12 bases left between them. CDR3 length: 14 residues. The chain's CDR3 is CASTPWVVNTEAFF. As DNA, the CDR3 is TGCGCCAGCACCCCCTGGGTGGTGAACACTGAAGCTTTCTTT. The variable domain in full, with the rest retrieved from reference TRBV5-1 and TRBJ1-1, is KAGVTQTPRYLIKTRGQQVTLSCSPISGHRSVSWYQQTPGQGLQFLFEYFSETQRNKGNFPGRFSGRQFSNSRSEMNVSTLELGDSALYLCASTPWVVNTEAFFGQGTRLTVV.

Only a few counts were recorded for this clone. The final CDR3 position lacks the conserved phenylalanine or tryptophan, pointing to a likely read error. J is TRBJ1-6 and V is TRBV28; D is unclear. This CDR3 is built from 13 residues. Germline V gives CDR1 MDHEN, CDR2 SYDVKM. V was clipped by 8 bases and J by 5 bases, with 10 bases between them. In DNA, the CDR3 is TGTGCCAGCCAATGGGTGGATAATTCACCCCTCCACTTG. Its protein product is CASQWVDNSPLHL.

This chain joins TRBV5-1 and TRBJ1-6; D remains ambiguous. Per germline, CDR1 SGHRS and CDR2 YFSETQ. This CDR3 comprises 12 residues. V was cut by 7 bases and J by 6 bases, with 8 bases left in between. The CDR3, as DNA: TGCGCCAGCTGTAACGGTAATTCACCCCTCCACTTT. Its protein product is CASCNGNSPLHF.

V is TRBV20-1 and J is TRBJ2-1; a possible D gene is TRBD2 (6 bases). The germline V gene has CDR1 DFQATT and CDR2 SNEGSKA (reference sequence). This CDR3 region has 14 residues. The ends were cut back, 0 bases at V and 3 bases at J, with 9 bases in the middle. The CDR3 bases are TGCAGTGCTAGAGAGGCTAGCGACTACAATGAGCAGTTCTTC. It yields the protein CSAREASDYNEQFF.

The gene calls are TRBV20-1 and TRBJ2-1; 11 positions agree with TRBD2. Germline V gene data show CDR1 as DFQATT and CDR2 as SNEGSKA (reference sequence). V lost 6 bases and J lost 5; bases outside the gene matches: 15. The CDR3 length is 17 residues. The CDR3 DNA sequence: TGCAGTGCAATCGGGACTAGCGGAGCGAAGGGTCACAATGAGCAGTTCTTC. Translating gives CSAIGTSGAKGHNEQFF.

This chain's CDR3 is CSAREAKGNYEQYF. CDR3 in DNA: TGCAGTGCTAGAGAGGCTAAGGGGAACTACGAGCAGTACTTC. The chain couples TRBV20-1 to TRBJ2-7, with D perhaps matching TRBD1 (5 bases). Deletions cut 0 bases from V and 3 bases from J, with 12 bases between. CDR1 is DFQATT, CDR2 SNEGSKA, per germline (reference sequence). The CDR3 is 14 residues long.

The chain uses TRBV7-9 and TRBJ1-2; D perhaps matches TRBD1 (5 bases). This CDR3 is built from 14 residues. The V end was cut by 5 bases, the J end by 6 bases, with 16 bases between. CDR1 is SEHNR and CDR2 is FQNEAQ in the germline V gene (reference sequence). CDR3 protein: CASSTTGGRDGYTF. The CDR3 region has the DNA TGTGCCAGCAGCACCACGGGGGGAAGGGATGGCTACACCTTC.

In this sample, this clone turned up a few times. The rearrangement uses TRBV5-1 and TRBJ2-7, with 8 bases fitting TRBD1. This CDR3 comprises 16 residues. J was trimmed by 1 base and V by 3 bases; bases with no gene match: 9. Germline CDR1 is SGHRS and CDR2 is YFSETQ. CDR3 sequence reads: CASSYGPDRGSYEQYF. CDR3 bases: TGCGCCAGCAGCTACGGCCCCGACAGGGGATCCTACGAGCAGTACTTC. Full variable domain (missing parts from reference TRBV5-1 and TRBJ2-7): KAGVTQTPRYLIKTRGQQVTLSCSPISGHRSVSWYQQTPGQGLQFLFEYFSETQRNKGNFPGRFSGRQFSNSRSEMNVSTLELGDSALYLCASSYGPDRGSYEQYFGPGTRLTVT.

The rearrangement joins TRBV10-3 to TRBJ2-7; D is tentatively TRBD1 or TRBD2 (5 bases each). Trimming took off 6 bases at V and 0 bases at J, with 9 bases between the two ends. CDR1 and CDR2 from the germline V gene are ENHRY and SYGVKD. The CDR3 has 13 amino acids. CDR3 bases: TGTGCCATCAGCCGGGACGCCTCCTACGAGCAGTACTTC. Its protein product is CAISRDASYEQYF.

V is TRBV4-1 and J is TRBJ2-7; 7 nucleotides line up with TRBD2. Trimming cost V 1 base and J 6 bases; bases outside gene matches: 9. Germline V gene lookup returns CDR1 MGHRA and CDR2 YSYEKL. CDR3 length: 15 residues. CDR3 DNA: TGCGCCAGCAGCCAAGTGGGCGGGAGAACTGGCGAGCAGTACTTC. Protein sequence: CASSQVGGRTGEQYF.

The rearrangement joins TRBV4-1 to TRBJ2-1; 9 bases align to TRBD2. V gave up 1 base and J gave up 2 bases; unmatched junction bases: 3. The CDR3 spans 16 residues. The germline V gene encodes CDR1 MGHRA and CDR2 YSYEKL. The CDR3 loop is CASSQGRTSAYNEQFF. The CDR3 DNA follows: TGCGCCAGCAGCCAAGGCAGGACTAGCGCCTACAATGAGCAGTTCTTC.

This clone was counted a few times. The chain carries TRBV19 and TRBJ1-1; possible D gene TRBD1, 6 bases. The CDR3 consists of 13 residues. Between the trimmed V and J ends, which lost 5 bases and 6 bases, there was a span of 13 bases. CDR1 is LNHDA, CDR2 SQIVND, per germline (reference sequence). The CDR3 DNA reads as TGTGCCAGTAGTTTCAGGGGTACGGCTGAAGCTTTCTTT. Translation: CASSFRGTAEAFF.

V is TRBV5-4 and J is TRBJ1-2, with no clear D. This CDR3 contains 13 residues. The V and J ends lost 0 bases and 4 bases respectively, with 7 bases between them. Germline V lookup: CDR1 SGHNT, CDR2 YYREEE (reference sequence). CDR3 sequence: CASSLGMSYGYTF. CDR3 nucleotides: TGTGCCAGCAGCTTGGGTATGTCCTATGGCTACACCTTC.

This chain connects TRBV6-2 or TRBV6-3 to TRBJ1-5; D gene unclear. Germline assignment: CDR1 MNHEY and CDR2 SVGEGT. The V end lost 8 bases, the J end lost 1 base, and 6 bases lay between the germline ends. This CDR3 has 12 residues. CDR3: CASGYSNQPQHF. The CDR3 DNA sequence: TGTGCCAGCGGGTACAGCAATCAGCCCCAGCATTTT.

This clone was detected only once. The chain couples TRBV5-1 to TRBJ1-1; D is ambiguous. V was pared by 0 bases and J by 1 base, with 16 bases between. In germline, CDR1 is SGHRS, CDR2 YFSETQ. The CDR3 is made up of 17 amino acids. The CDR3 protein is CASSLAPAGQPNTEAFF. CDR3 sequence (DNA): TGCGCCAGCAGCTTGGCCCCCGCCGGGCAGCCGAACACTGAAGCTTTCTTT.

This clone has a handful of counts. This sequence joins TRBV7-2 and TRBJ2-7; no clear D. The CDR3 covers 12 residues. V was shortened by 5 bases and J by 7 bases, with 12 bases between the two germline ends. The germline gives CDR1 SGHTA, CDR2 FQGNSA. The CDR3 DNA sequence: TGTGCCAGCAGCCGACCGGCGCGGGAGCAGTACTTC. This encodes CASSRPAREQYF.

The V gene is TRBV5-6, the J gene TRBJ2-1; D ambiguous. V lost 3 bases and J 8 bases, leaving 6 bases between the germline ends. This CDR3 is 11 amino acids long. CDR1 SGHDT and CDR2 YYEEEE come from the germline V gene. CDR3 amino acids: CASSSSYEQFF. The CDR3 DNA sequence: TGTGCCAGCAGCTCGAGTTATGAGCAGTTCTTC.

The V gene is TRBV20-1, the J gene TRBJ2-7; TRBD2 matches at 7 bases. The CDR3 has 13 amino acids. Germline CDR1 and CDR2: DFQATT and SNEGSKA (reference sequence). Trimming cost V 5 bases and J 3 bases; bases outside gene matches: 7. CDR3 sequence reads: CSADGTSVYEQYF. CDR3 bases: TGCAGTGCTGACGGTACTAGCGTCTACGAGCAGTACTTC.